This T cell receptor beta chain was documented in a study of T-cell reconstitution after alpha-beta-depleted transplantation in children. The CDR3 is 18 residues long. V lost 6 bases to trimming and J lost 4 bases, with 27 bases between them. Germline V CDR1 and CDR2: MGHRA, YSYEKL. Study-level results: Day-60 TCRbeta diversity that was high in some patients was derived from surviving recipient T cells and thymic progenitors. There were reportedly several hundred expanded graft clones from which alpha-beta T cells came about two months after transplant. Fresh T-cell production supplied most of the T-cell counts and diversity seen one year after transplant.

Molecular barcoding with unique molecular identifiers was used for the TCRbeta library. TCRdb reprocessed the PCR reads via MiXCR and lists one record per CDR3 protein. The table lists tens of thousands of distinct CDR3 sequences, about 5% of them singletons, with under 35% in the top ten. This clonotype was seen a few times. Its antigen is not identified. This chain uses TRBV4-1 with TRBJ1-1; no clear D gene. The sequences come from PBMCs, mostly from graft donor cells, collected 60 days after TCRalphabeta/CD19-depleted stem cell transplant. This sequence was found in a female patient aged 2-10 years who had a stem cell transplant for aplastic anemia, so the T cells may come from the graft donor. CDR3 sequence reads: CASSPLFLASGFRTEAFF. The CDR3 DNA reads as TGCGCCAGCAGTCCATTATTCCTTGCATCTGGGTTCCGCACTGAAGCTTTCTTT.